This paragraph covers one T cell receptor beta chain sequence. No antigen is known for it. There are no base qualities to consult, and no much larger clone falls within one base. CDR1 MDHEN and CDR2 SYDVKM are derived from the germline V gene. The CDR3 measures 17 amino acids from cysteine to phenylalanine. The DNA shown is the 51-base CDR3, in frame from base 1. The V end loses 2 bases and the J end loses 4 bases, and a stretch of 15 bases separates them. This entry is derived from a study of response to subunit inactivated influenza vaccine (dated by TCRdb to 2016 to 2019). A note on the overall study: Deep quantitative T cell receptor repertoire profiling was used in the study to track responses to a trivalent subunit inactivated influenza vaccine. What the authors observed across the whole study: The authors proposed that each seasonal influenza vaccination may bring in only a limited number of new T cells.

This sample's time point label indicates: around 42 days after influenza vaccine administration. Receptors were amplified or captured by RT-PCR. This sample was sequenced with an Illumina HiSeq 2500. The raw public data were reprocessed by TCRdb itself: fastp quality trimming at Q25, MiXCR clonotype calling, in-frame beta chains only. Duplicate CDR3 protein sequences are folded into a single record with the most common DNA and genes. The sample has hundreds of thousands of distinct CDR3 sequences on record, approximately 11% of them singletons. Together, the top ten hold approximately 12% of the sample.

The chain is made from TRBV28 and TRBJ2-6; the D gene is unclear. The clonotype was recovered from a man aged 50 to 60 who received an inactivated influenza vaccine. Donor details come from another sample of the same person, matched by shared clones. Sequencing used PBMCs from blood, obtained about 6 weeks after vaccination. Here is the DNA: TGTGCCAGCAGTTTAGAGACCCTCTCACCCGGGGCCAACGTCCTGACTTTC. Translated, it reads CASSLETLSPGANVLTF.